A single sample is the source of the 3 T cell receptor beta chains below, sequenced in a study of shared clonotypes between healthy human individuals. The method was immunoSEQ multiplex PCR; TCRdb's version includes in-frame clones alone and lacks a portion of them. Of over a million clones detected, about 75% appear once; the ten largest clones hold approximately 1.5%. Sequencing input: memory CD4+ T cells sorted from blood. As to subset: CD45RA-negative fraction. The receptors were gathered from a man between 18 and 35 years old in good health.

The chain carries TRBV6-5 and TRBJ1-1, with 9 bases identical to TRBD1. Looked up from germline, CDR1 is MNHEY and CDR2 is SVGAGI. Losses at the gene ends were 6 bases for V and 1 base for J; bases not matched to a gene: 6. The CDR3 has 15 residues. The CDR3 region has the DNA TGTGCCAGCAGAGGGACAGGGATGGGGAACACTGAAGCTTTCTTT. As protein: CASRGTGMGNTEAFF.

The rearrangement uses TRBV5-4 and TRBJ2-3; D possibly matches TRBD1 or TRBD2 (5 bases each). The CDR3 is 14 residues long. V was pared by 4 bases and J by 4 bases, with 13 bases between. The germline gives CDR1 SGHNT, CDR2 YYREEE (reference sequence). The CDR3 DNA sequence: TGTGCCAGCAGCCCGTTCTTGGGGGCAGATACGCAGTATTTT. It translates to CASSPFLGADTQYF.

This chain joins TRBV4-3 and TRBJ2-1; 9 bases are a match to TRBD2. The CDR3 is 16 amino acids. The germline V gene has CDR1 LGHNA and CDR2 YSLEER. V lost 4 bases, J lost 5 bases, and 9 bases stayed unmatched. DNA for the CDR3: TGCGCCAGCAGCCCCATGACTAGCGGATTGAACAATGAGCAGTTCTTC. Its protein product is CASSPMTSGLNNEQFF.